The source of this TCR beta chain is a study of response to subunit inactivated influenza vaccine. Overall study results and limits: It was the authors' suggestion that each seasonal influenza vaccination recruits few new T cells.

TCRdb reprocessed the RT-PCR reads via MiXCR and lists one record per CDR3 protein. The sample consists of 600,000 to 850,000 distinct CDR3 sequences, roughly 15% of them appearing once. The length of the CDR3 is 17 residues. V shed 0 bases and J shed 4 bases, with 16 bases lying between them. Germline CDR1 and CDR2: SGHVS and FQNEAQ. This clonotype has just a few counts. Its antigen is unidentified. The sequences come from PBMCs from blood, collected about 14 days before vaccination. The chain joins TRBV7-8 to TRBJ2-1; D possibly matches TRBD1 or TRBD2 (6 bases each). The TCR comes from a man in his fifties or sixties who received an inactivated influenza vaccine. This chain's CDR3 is CASSLAGGQGIYNEQFF. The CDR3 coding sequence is TGTGCCAGCAGCTTAGCTGGGGGGCAGGGGATATACAATGAGCAGTTCTTC.